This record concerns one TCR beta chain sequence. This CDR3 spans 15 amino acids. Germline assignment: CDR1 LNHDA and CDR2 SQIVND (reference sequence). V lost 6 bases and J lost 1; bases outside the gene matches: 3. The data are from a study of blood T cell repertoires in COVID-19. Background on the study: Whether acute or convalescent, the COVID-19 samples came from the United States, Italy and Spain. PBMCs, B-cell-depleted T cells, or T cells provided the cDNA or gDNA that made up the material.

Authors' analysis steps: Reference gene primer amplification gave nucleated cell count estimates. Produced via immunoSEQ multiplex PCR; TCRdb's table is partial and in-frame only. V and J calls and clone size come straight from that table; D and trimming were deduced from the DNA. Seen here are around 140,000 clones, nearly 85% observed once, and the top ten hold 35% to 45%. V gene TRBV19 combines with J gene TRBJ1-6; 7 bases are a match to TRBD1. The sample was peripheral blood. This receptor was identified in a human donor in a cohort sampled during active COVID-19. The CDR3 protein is CASSPGGSYNSPLHF. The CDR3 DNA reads TGTGCCAGTAGCCCAGGGGGGTCCTATAATTCACCCCTCCACTTT.